The present TCR beta chain was sequenced within a study of control samples from healthy donors and cancer patients. Sequencing used immunoSEQ multiplex PCR; TCRdb keeps in-frame clones, though not all of them. The sample lists about 120,000 clones; 85% to 90% were seen once. The clonotype comes from a young man in good health. Sequencing input: blood.

The CDR3 DNA reads as TGTGCCAGCAGCCGGACCTTATCCTACGAGCAGTACTTC. It yields the protein CASSRTLSYEQYF. V and J are TRBV11-2 and TRBJ2-7; D is uncertain. The CDR3 loop spans 13 amino acids. The V end lost 5 bases, the J end lost 1 base, and 9 bases lay between the germline ends. Germline CDR1 and CDR2: SGHAT and FQNNGV.